Shown below are 2 T cell receptor beta chains from a single sample sequenced in a study of T cell responses to AZD1222 COVID-19 vaccine. This table comes from immunoSEQ multiplex PCR, and its TCRdb copy is limited to in-frame clones, with some not included. This table holds over 45,000 clones, roughly 85% found once. This specimen was peripheral blood, taken on day 0 of AZD1222 vaccination. These receptors all come from an adult in good health.

The chain joins TRBV7-9 to TRBJ1-5; D is unclear. The CDR3 loop spans 14 amino acids. The V and J ends lost 1 base and 2 bases respectively, with 6 bases between them. From germline, CDR1 is SEHNR and CDR2 FQNEAQ (reference sequence). The CDR3 sequence: CASSLVGRNQPQHF. CDR3 bases: TGTGCCAGCAGCTTAGTGGGCCGCAATCAGCCCCAGCATTTT.

V and J are TRBV19 and TRBJ2-2, with TRBD1 as a possible D gene (6 bases). V was trimmed by 7 bases and J by 0 bases, leaving 21 bases between them. Per the germline V gene, CDR1 is LNHDA and CDR2 is SQIVND (reference sequence). The CDR3 contains 18 residues. The CDR3 here is CASTSLYAGAPNTGELFF. The CDR3 DNA reads as TGTGCCAGTACCTCTCTGTACGCAGGGGCCCCGAACACCGGGGAGCTGTTTTTT.